This TCR beta chain originates from a study of T cell responses to AZD1222 COVID-19 vaccine. Study at large: Pooling of second doses given at about 4 or about 12 weeks was done.

TCRdb's table, derived via immunoSEQ multiplex PCR, lists solely in-frame clones and lacks some. The sample holds approximately 100,000 clones, roughly 94% seen once. On this clone: What it binds is unknown.

Trimming took 4 bases from V and 8 from J, leaving 10 bases between them. The CDR3 has 12 residues. Germline-derived CDR1 and CDR2 are ENHRY and SYGVKD. Whole-study results and caveats: At study baseline, merely several AZD1222 recipients were seropositive. Clonal diversity may have been underestimated, and the donors were mostly white British, with more females than males. Nearly half of spike-specific TCRs reportedly target unmutated variant regions.

Source: peripheral blood, taken on day 0 of AZD1222 vaccination. The clonotype originates from an adult in good health. The gene calls are TRBV10-3 and TRBJ2-3; D not certain. The CDR3 DNA reads TGTGCCATCAGTGGTGACTTGCTTACGCAGTATTTT. Translation gives CAISGDLLTQYF.